This is a list of T cell receptor beta chains from one sample in a study of monozygotic twins with inflammatory bowel disease. TCRdb reprocessed the 5' RACE reads; each CDR3 protein has one entry and no DNA is given. The listing records about 300,000 distinct CDR3 sequences. Source material: blood. The origin of the receptors is a human donor with ulcerative colitis or Crohn's disease, or a healthy co-twin of an affected twin (not recorded which). CDR3s include the opening cysteine and the closing phenylalanine or tryptophan.

V	J	CDR3
TRBV5-5	TRBJ2-2	CASSLAGVRYIGGELFF
TRBV5-4	TRBJ1-6	CASSLEVDASGIKPLHF
TRBV7-2	TRBJ2-2	CASSYGRGNTGELFF
TRBV2	TRBJ1-1	CASDRARNPGAFF
TRBV7-8	TRBJ1-4	CASSLPFGGSPLNEKLFF
TRBV12-3/TRBV12-4	TRBJ2-7	CASSSGPPSLYEQYF
TRBV7-2	TRBJ2-5	CASSPETKRQETQYF
TRBV7-2	TRBJ2-1	CASSSQSGVVDNEQFF
TRBV10-3	TRBJ2-3	CAISRLAGITDTQYF
TRBV15	TRBJ2-1	CATSRDRTSTHEQFF
TRBV20-1	TRBJ2-7	CSAPHGTGSPSLHEQYF
TRBV24-1	TRBJ2-1	CATSDELAGEQFF
TRBV28	TRBJ2-7	CASSFSGPSYEQYF
TRBV3-1	TRBJ2-1	CASSYRINEQFF
TRBV15	TRBJ1-6	CATSRDGVVAENSPLHF
TRBV28	TRBJ2-7	CASSFPGTDIYEQYF
TRBV18	TRBJ1-5	CASSLVGPNQPQHF
TRBV5-1	TRBJ2-5	CASSSGLAGAQETQYF